One and the same sample provided the 23 T cell receptor beta chains below, sequenced in a study of brain metastases from non-small cell lung cancer. The protocol was immunoSEQ multiplex PCR, while the TCRdb copy is restricted to in-frame clones and leaves out a portion. The table has over 2,000 clones, 70% to 90% seen once; the top ten hold 6.6%. The material sequenced was primary lung tumor tissue. The receptors come from a donor aged 40 or older with non-small cell lung cancer.

The V and J genes are TRBV10-3 and TRBJ2-1, with D perhaps matching TRBD2 (6 bases). CDR1 ENHRY and CDR2 SYGVKD come from the germline V gene. The V and J ends lost 6 bases and 1 base respectively, with 13 bases between them. CDR3 length: 15 amino acids. CDR3 residues: CAISDLALSYNEQFF. DNA for the CDR3: TGTGCCATCAGCGACCTAGCGCTATCCTACAATGAGCAGTTCTTC.

The chain carries TRBV18 and TRBJ2-5; 8 bases are a match to TRBD1. V lost 3 bases and J lost 2; bases outside the gene matches: 5. In germline, CDR1 is KGHSH, CDR2 LQKENI. The length of the CDR3 is 15 residues. CDR3 nucleotide sequence: TGTGCCAGCTCACCTGGGACAGGAGCACAAGAGACCCAGTACTTC. This codes for CASSPGTGAQETQYF.

The V and J genes are TRBV30 and TRBJ2-2; a weak D match, TRBD2 (6 bases). The CDR3 totals 14 residues. Trimming took 0 bases from V and 6 from J, leaving 11 bases between them. Germline-derived CDR1 and CDR2 are GTSNPN and SVGIG (reference sequence). The CDR3 is CAWSVGGIAGELFF. The DNA for the CDR3 is TGTGCCTGGAGTGTAGGCGGGATAGCCGGGGAGCTGTTTTTT.

The CDR3: CASSLMTLGTGEETQYF. The CDR3 bases are TGTGCCAGCAGCTTAATGACCCTCGGGACAGGGGAAGAGACCCAGTACTTC. The gene calls are TRBV7-2 and TRBJ2-5; 10 bases align to TRBD1. Germline V CDR1 and CDR2: SGHTA, FQGNSA. The CDR3 runs 17 residues. J lost 3 bases, V lost 2 bases, and 9 bases had no gene match.

The rearrangement joins TRBV5-1 to TRBJ2-5, with TRBD2 matching over 7 bases. The CDR3 has 14 amino acids. Trimming at V came to 2 bases and at J to 4 bases, leaving 5 bases not matched to a gene. Germline V gives CDR1 SGHRS, CDR2 YFSETQ. In nucleotides, the CDR3 is TGCGCCAGCAGCTTAAGCGGGGATGCAGAGACCCAGTACTTC. Protein: CASSLSGDAETQYF.

Remarks on this clone: Other nucleotide sequences from this sample produce the same CDR3. This chain connects TRBV10-3 to TRBJ1-5; no firm D call. Germline lookup yields CDR1 ENHRY and CDR2 SYGVKD. The CDR3 has 13 residues. V was cut by 5 bases and J by 4 bases, with 9 bases left in between. CDR3: CAISRQENQPQHF. In nucleotides, the CDR3 is TGTGCCATCAGTCGACAAGAGAATCAGCCCCAGCATTTT.

This clone is a singleton in its sample. One end of the junction does not line up with germline, which may come from a read error. V usage is TRBV7-9 and J usage is TRBJ1-2; tentative D call: TRBD1 (6 bases). There are 15 residues in the CDR3. Germline values: CDR1 SEHNR, CDR2 FQNEAQ (reference sequence). CDR3 nucleotides: TGTGCCAGCAGCTTAACCAGGGGCCGCCCCTATGGTTACACCTTC. Translation gives CASSLTRGRPYGYTF.

This chain joins TRBV5-6 and TRBJ1-5; the match to TRBD1 covers 10 bases. The trim removed 4 bases at V and 4 bases at J, leaving 8 bases unmatched. Germline-derived CDR1 and CDR2 are SGHDT and YYEEEE. The CDR3 spans 16 residues. The CDR3 region is CASSRGTGEKNQPQHF. The CDR3 nucleotides read TGTGCCAGCAGCAGGGGGACAGGGGAAAAGAATCAGCCCCAGCATTTT.

CDR3 in DNA: TGCGCCAGCGGGAAACAGGCAACCGATGAAAAACTGTTTTTT. As protein: CASGKQATDEKLFF. The chain couples TRBV4-1 to TRBJ1-4; maybe TRBD1 (5 bases). Germline loops: CDR1 MGHRA, CDR2 YSYEKL. The germline V and J ends were trimmed by 8 bases and 6 bases, with 16 bases remaining between them. There are 14 residues in the CDR3.

J is TRBJ1-2 and V is TRBV7-9, with TRBD1 identical over 8 bases. CDR3 size: 15 residues. Losses at the gene ends were 1 base for V and 2 bases for J; bases not matched to a gene: 3. Germline V gene lookup returns CDR1 SEHNR and CDR2 FQNEAQ (reference sequence). The DNA for the CDR3 is TGTGCCAGCAGCTTAGGGGGGACAGGAAACTATGGCTACACCTTC. This gives the protein CASSLGGTGNYGYTF.

V gene TRBV10-3 combines with J gene TRBJ2-7; tentatively, D is TRBD1 (5 bases). Trimming removed 0 bases from V and 6 bases from J, with 9 bases in between. Germline V lookup: CDR1 ENHRY, CDR2 SYGVKD. This CDR3 is built from 13 residues. The CDR3 reads CAISESTAREQYV. The CDR3 bases are TGTGCCATCAGTGAGTCGACAGCCCGCGAGCAGTACGTC.

This clone is a singleton in its sample. The chain combines TRBV10-3 with TRBJ2-1; D uncertain. The CDR3 is 14 residues long. V dropped 10 bases and J dropped 11 bases, with 24 bases sitting between them. Germline lookup yields CDR1 ENHRY and CDR2 SYGVKD. CDR3 bases: TGTGCCACCCGACTCGAAATGACGTCCAGCCAGCAGTTCTTC. It is translated as CATRLEMTSSQQFF.

The chain is built from TRBV27 and TRBJ1-6; D call uncertain. Germline V gives CDR1 MNHEY, CDR2 SMNVEV (reference sequence). The CDR3 length is 15 residues. Trimming shortened V by 2 bases and J by 6 bases, and 11 bases separated the two germline ends. CDR3 protein: CASSLGRVGNSPLHF. DNA for the CDR3: TGTGCCAGCAGTTTAGGTCGGGTTGGTAATTCACCCCTCCACTTT.

This rearrangement joins TRBV5-5 to TRBJ2-7; D gene uncertain. Germline V gene data show CDR1 as SGHKS and CDR2 as YYEKEE (reference sequence). V was cut by 3 bases and J by 2 bases, with 15 bases left in between. The CDR3 is 15 residues long. The CDR3 DNA follows: TGTGCCAGCAGCTATAACTTGGATTCTCCCTACGAGCAGTACGTC. Protein product: CASSYNLDSPYEQYV.

By sample share, this clone is large. Additional DNA sequences in this sample encode the identical CDR3. The V and J genes are TRBV29-1 and TRBJ2-1, with 9 positions matching TRBD1. The CDR3 is made up of 14 amino acids. The V segment lost 5 bases and the J segment 4 bases; nucleotides outside the gene matches: 6. Germline CDR1 and CDR2: SQVTM and ANQGSEA. DNA for the CDR3: TGCAGCGTTTCCGGGACAGGGATATACAATGAGCAGTTCTTC. As protein: CSVSGTGIYNEQFF.

This clone was seen more than once but under ten times. The chain uses TRBV2 and TRBJ1-2, with a tentative D call TRBD1 (5 bases). Deletions cut 7 bases from V and 8 bases from J, with 20 bases between. Germline loops: CDR1 SNHLY, CDR2 FYNNEI. The CDR3 covers 14 residues. The CDR3 here is CASTWDGRTGGYTF. The CDR3 nucleotides read TGTGCCAGCACCTGGGACGGACGAACGGGAGGCTACACCTTC.

V usage is TRBV6-5 and J usage is TRBJ2-1; no definite D call. The CDR3 runs 15 residues. Between the trimmed V and J ends, which lost 0 bases and 3 bases, there was a span of 9 bases. Germline values: CDR1 MNHEY, CDR2 SVGAGI. In nucleotides, the CDR3 is TGTGCCAGCAGTTACTCGACGGTGGGCTACAATGAGCAGTTCTTC. This gives the protein CASSYSTVGYNEQFF.

This clone has a single count. The V call is TRBV5-8, the J call TRBJ1-2; D possibly corresponds to TRBD1 (6 bases). The CDR3 has 12 residues. The V end was cut by 2 bases, the J end by 7 bases, with 9 bases between. Per germline, CDR1 SGHTS and CDR2 YDEGEE. As DNA, the CDR3 is TGTGCCAGCAGCTTAGGGGGTCCTGGCTACACCTTC. The encoded protein is CASSLGGPGYTF.

In the case of this clone: Additional DNA sequences in this sample encode the identical CDR3. This sequence joins TRBV5-8 and TRBJ2-4, with TRBD1 matching 8 bases. V dropped 5 bases and J dropped 0; count of bases not matched to a gene: 13. Germline V lookup: CDR1 SGHTS, CDR2 YDEGEE. The CDR3 has 18 amino acids. The CDR3 nucleotides read TGTGCCAGCAGTCCAACCGACAGGGGAGTCCTAGCCAAAAACATTCAGTACTTC. This gives the protein CASSPTDRGVLAKNIQYF.

The gene calls are TRBV6-5 and TRBJ2-1; D is unresolved. Deletions cut 6 bases from V and 5 bases from J, with 11 bases between. CDR1 MNHEY and CDR2 SVGAGI come from the germline V gene. The CDR3 contains 13 residues. CDR3 loop: CASSRLMDNEQFF. CDR3 nucleotide sequence: TGTGCCAGCAGCCGACTGATGGACAATGAGCAGTTCTTC.

The V and J genes are TRBV9 and TRBJ2-1, with 8 bases that match TRBD2. The V gene's germline CDR1 is SGDLS and CDR2 YYNGEE. Germline trimming cut 0 bases from V and 7 bases from J; bases unmatched to any gene: 6. The CDR3 is 15 amino acids. The CDR3 nucleotides are TGTGCCAGCAGCGTAGTAAGCGGGGGTCTGAATGAGCAGTTCTTC. Translated: CASSVVSGGLNEQFF.

This chain connects TRBV24-1 to TRBJ2-3, with D uncertain. CDR1 and CDR2 (germline): KGHDR, SFDVKD. With 4 bases removed from V and 0 bases from J, the gap between germline ends came to 1 base. The CDR3 spans 12 residues. CDR3 sequence reads: CATSESTDTQYF. Written as DNA, the CDR3 is TGTGCCACCAGTGAGAGCACAGATACGCAGTATTTT.

V gene TRBV2 combines with J gene TRBJ2-3; D may correspond to TRBD1 or TRBD2 (6 bases each). CDR3 length: 13 residues. Trimming shortened V by 6 bases and J by 9 bases, and 16 bases separated the two germline ends. Germline assignment: CDR1 SNHLY and CDR2 FYNNEI. The CDR3 coding sequence is TGTGCCAGCAGCTATGCAGGAGGGGGAACGCAGTATTTT. Its protein product is CASSYAGGGTQYF.